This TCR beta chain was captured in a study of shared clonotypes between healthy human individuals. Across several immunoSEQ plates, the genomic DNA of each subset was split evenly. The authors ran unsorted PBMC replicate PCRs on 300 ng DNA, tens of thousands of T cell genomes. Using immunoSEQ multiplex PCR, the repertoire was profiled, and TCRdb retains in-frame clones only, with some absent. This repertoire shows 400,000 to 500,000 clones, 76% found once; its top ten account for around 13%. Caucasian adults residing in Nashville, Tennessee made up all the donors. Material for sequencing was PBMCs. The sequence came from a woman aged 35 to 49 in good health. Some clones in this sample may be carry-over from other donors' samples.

DNA of the CDR3: TGTGCCAGCAGCTTAGCCCCCCAGGTCCAGGGCGTTATGAAGCAGTACTTC. This codes for CASSLAPQVQGVMKQYF. This chain uses TRBV11-2 with TRBJ2-7; possibly TRBD1 for D (5 bases). CDR3 length equals 17 residues. Germline V gives CDR1 SGHAT, CDR2 FQNNGV. V was cut by 1 base and J by 8 bases, with 24 bases left in between.